The 29 T cell receptor beta chains reported below all come from one sample, sequenced in a study of T cell repertoires in cytomegalovirus infection. From the reads, TCRdb called clonotypes with MiXCR, one entry per CDR3 protein. Counted here are approximately 50,000 distinct CDR3 sequences, 15% to 20% occurring once; the ten biggest clones make up roughly 75%. Their antigens are not known. Here the sequenced sample was CD8+ T cells from cultured PBMCs, taken from culture after CMV antigen stimulation. These receptors all come from a human donor in good health (CMV status not recorded). Some clones in this sample may be carry-over from other donors' samples.

The chain carries TRBV12-3 or TRBV12-4 and TRBJ1-5; 8 bases agree with TRBD1. The CDR3 runs 15 residues. V shed 6 bases and J 5 bases; nucleotides not matched to a gene: 9. As DNA, the CDR3 is TGTGCCAGCAGCCACGGGACAGGTTTTTATCAGCCCCAGCATTTT. Translation: CASSHGTGFYQPQHF.

The sample holds a few counts of this clonotype. The chain employs TRBV5-4 and TRBJ1-2; D is perhaps TRBD1 (5 bases). Germline CDR1 and CDR2: SGHNT and YYREEE (reference sequence). This CDR3 comprises 13 residues. V was shortened by 6 bases and J by 1 base, with 10 bases between the two germline ends. The CDR3 is CASTGGDNYGYTF. The CDR3 nucleotides read TGTGCCAGCACCGGGGGGGATAACTATGGCTACACCTTC.

This sequence joins TRBV12-3 or TRBV12-4 and TRBJ1-1; D uncertain. This CDR3 has 11 amino acids. The germline V and J ends were trimmed by 6 bases and 9 bases, with 11 bases remaining between them. The CDR3 protein is CASRLGPKAFF. CDR3 DNA sequence: TGTGCCAGCAGACTCGGACCCAAAGCTTTCTTT.

This clonotype was seen more than once but under ten times. V and J are TRBV28 and TRBJ1-1; D is unclear. Per the germline V gene, CDR1 is MDHEN and CDR2 is SYDVKM. The V end was cut by 7 bases, the J end by 0 bases, with 15 bases between. CDR3 length equals 15 residues. The CDR3 sequence is CASTEEGRMNTEAFF. DNA of the CDR3: TGTGCCAGCACCGAAGAAGGACGCATGAACACTGAAGCTTTCTTT.

This clonotype has only a few counts. The chain uses TRBV7-8 and TRBJ1-1; the D is unclear. V was trimmed by 1 base and J by 8 bases, leaving 11 bases between them. Germline V gives CDR1 SGHVS, CDR2 FQNEAQ. The CDR3 loop spans 13 amino acids. For the CDR3, the DNA is TGTGCCAGCAGCTTAGTTACACCACCGGAAGCTTTCTTT. Translating gives CASSLVTPPEAFF.

The chain carries TRBV10-3 and TRBJ2-3; D remains unclear. V was shortened by 2 bases and J by 6 bases, with 12 bases between the two germline ends. The CDR3 loop spans 14 amino acids. Germline V gene sequence: CDR1 ENHRY, CDR2 SYGVKD. CDR3: CAISEARFYDTQYF. The DNA for the CDR3 is TGTGCCATCAGTGAGGCTAGGTTCTACGATACGCAGTATTTT.

The rearrangement uses TRBV28 and TRBJ2-3, with 10 bases that match TRBD2. The CDR3 sequence is 16 residues long. V was clipped by 6 bases and J by 7 bases; unmatched bases: 13. The germline V gene has CDR1 MDHEN and CDR2 SYDVKM. For the CDR3, the DNA is TGTGCCAGCAGCCCTAGCGGGGGTAGGGCACGGAATACGCAGTATTTT. The encoded protein is CASSPSGGRARNTQYF.

About this clonotype: With a much larger clone just one base away, this may be a read error. The CDR3, as DNA: TGCAATGCTACCAACAGGGGAGGGTATGAAAAACTGTTTTTT. Translated: CNATNRGGYEKLFF. V is TRBV20-1 and J is TRBJ1-4; TRBD1 aligns across 7 bases. The germline V gene has CDR1 DFQATT and CDR2 SNEGSKA (reference sequence). CDR3 length equals 14 residues.

This clonotype was found a few times. The chain links TRBV4-1 to TRBJ1-4; possible D gene TRBD1, 6 bases. The V and J ends lost 1 base and 8 bases respectively, with 14 bases between them. This CDR3 is 15 amino acids long. Germline V CDR1 and CDR2: MGHRA, YSYEKL. The CDR3: CASSQADLGGEKLFF. Written as DNA, the CDR3 is TGCGCCAGCAGCCAAGCGGATCTCGGGGGCGAAAAACTGTTTTTT.

This chain uses TRBV4-1 with TRBJ1-5; weak D call: TRBD1 (5 bases). CDR3 size: 15 residues. V shed 3 bases and J shed 6 bases, with 15 bases lying between them. Germline V gene data show CDR1 as MGHRA and CDR2 as YSYEKL. The CDR3 DNA is TGCGCCAGCAGCCAGGCGGGGGAGGGCTCTCAGCCCCAGCATTTT. Protein sequence: CASSQAGEGSQPQHF.

V gene TRBV4-1 combines with J gene TRBJ1-1; tentatively, D is TRBD1 (5 bases). This CDR3 is built from 15 residues. V gave up 3 bases and J gave up 2 bases, with 13 bases separating them. The germline V gene has CDR1 MGHRA and CDR2 YSYEKL. CDR3 in DNA: TGCGCCAGCAGCCACTCCGGGACGGATAACACTGAAGCTTTCTTT. Its protein is CASSHSGTDNTEAFF.

This clonotype was recorded a few times. The chain links TRBV7-9 to TRBJ2-2; possibly TRBD1 for D (6 bases). The V gene lost 5 bases and the J gene lost 7 bases, with 14 bases spanning the gap. Germline-derived CDR1 and CDR2 are SEHNR and FQNEAQ (reference sequence). CDR3 size: 14 residues. The CDR3 DNA is TGTGCCAGCAGCCTCGGACAGAGGAACGGGGAGCTGTTTTTT. Protein sequence: CASSLGQRNGELFF.

The gene calls are TRBV24-1 and TRBJ2-3; 8 bases are shared with TRBD1. Germline V gives CDR1 KGHDR, CDR2 SFDVKD. The CDR3 loop spans 15 amino acids. J gave up 14 bases and V 5 bases, and 17 bases lay outside the gene matches. CDR3 sequence reads: CATSGSGTGLTRWYF. The DNA of the CDR3 is TGTGCCACCAGTGGCTCCGGGACAGGACTTACCCGGTGGTATTTT.

This rearrangement joins TRBV11-2 to TRBJ1-2; the D is unclear. Trimming took 1 base from V and 7 from J, leaving 19 bases between them. From germline, CDR1 is SGHAT and CDR2 FQNNGV. The CDR3 spans 16 residues. The CDR3 DNA reads as TGTGCCAGCAGCTTAGTAGCCAGGCCGACCCCGCTTGGCTACACCTTC. Its translation: CASSLVARPTPLGYTF. The whole variable domain, filled in from reference TRBV11-2 and TRBJ1-2, reads EAGVAQSPRYKIIEKRQSVAFWCNPISGHATLYWYQQILGQGPKLLIQFQNNGVVDDSQLPKDRFSAERLKGVDSTLKIQPAKLEDSAVYLCASSLVARPTPLGYTFGSGTRLTVV.

The chain links TRBV28 to TRBJ1-2; no reliable D call. V gave up 6 bases and J gave up 3 bases, with 20 bases separating them. Germline lookup yields CDR1 MDHEN and CDR2 SYDVKM. The CDR3 contains 16 residues. CDR3 sequence reads: CASRSPTRHADYGYTF. The CDR3, as DNA: TGTGCCAGCAGATCACCAACCCGACACGCCGACTATGGCTACACCTTC.

This clonotype came up a few times. The rearrangement uses TRBV7-2 and TRBJ2-3; 7 positions agree with TRBD1. The CDR3 runs to 17 residues. Trimming took 1 base from V and 0 from J; bases not matched to a gene: 7. CDR1 is SGHTA and CDR2 is FQGNSA in the germline V gene. The CDR3 here is CASSLGGQAASTDTQYF. CDR3 nucleotide sequence: TGTGCCAGCAGCTTAGGCGGACAGGCCGCTAGCACAGATACGCAGTATTTT.

The chain is built from TRBV7-9 and TRBJ1-2, with D possibly matching TRBD1 (6 bases). CDR3 length equals 17 residues. Trimming cost V 2 bases and J 0 bases, with 16 bases left between them. CDR1 SEHNR and CDR2 FQNEAQ come from the germline V gene (reference sequence). CDR3 protein: CASSLSGMTGANYGYTF. The CDR3 region has the DNA TGTGCCAGCAGCTTATCGGGGATGACAGGAGCTAACTATGGCTACACCTTC.

This clonotype was seen only a few times. The V gene is TRBV27, the J gene TRBJ1-6, with 7 bases matching TRBD1. There are 19 residues in the CDR3. The V gene's germline CDR1 is MNHEY and CDR2 SMNVEV (reference sequence). V was clipped by 4 bases and J by 2 bases; unmatched bases: 14. CDR3 nucleotide sequence: TGTGCCAGCAGTTCCTCTATACAGGGGAGGTTTGCCTATAATTCACCCCTCCACTTT. It translates to CASSSSIQGRFAYNSPLHF.

Many counts were recorded for this clonotype. The chain combines TRBV7-2 with TRBJ1-6; D is possibly TRBD1 (5 bases). This CDR3 region has 14 residues. Germline values: CDR1 SGHTA, CDR2 FQGNSA. Between the trimmed V and J ends, which lost 6 bases and 4 bases, there was a span of 10 bases. CDR3 residues: CASSSGLYNSPLHF. The CDR3 DNA follows: TGTGCCAGCAGTTCGGGACTTTATAATTCACCCCTCCACTTT.

This clonotype was counted between two and nine times. The chain carries TRBV29-1 and TRBJ1-1, with 7 bases fitting TRBD1. The CDR3 contains 10 residues. The germline gives CDR1 SQVTM, CDR2 ANQGSEA. J lost 8 bases, V lost 3 bases, and 0 bases had no gene match. The CDR3 nucleotides read TGCAGCGTTGAGGACAGGGAAGCTTTCTTT. Amino acid sequence: CSVEDREAFF.

The V gene is TRBV4-1, the J gene TRBJ1-2; D unresolved. Trimming left V 0 bases short and J 4 bases short, with 6 bases between. The CDR3 spans 13 residues. The V gene's germline CDR1 is MGHRA and CDR2 YSYEKL. CDR3 amino acids: CASSQDPAYGYTF. The CDR3 coding sequence is TGCGCCAGCAGCCAAGATCCCGCCTATGGCTACACCTTC.

This chain joins TRBV15 and TRBJ1-1; no firm D call. The CDR3 consists of 15 residues. From germline, CDR1 is LNHNV and CDR2 YYDKDF (reference sequence). V was shortened by 0 bases and J by 0 bases, with 8 bases between the two germline ends. Here the CDR3 reads CATSRDLGLNTEAFF. CDR3 nucleotides: TGTGCCACCAGCAGAGATCTGGGTCTGAACACTGAAGCTTTCTTT.

V gene TRBV28 combines with J gene TRBJ2-6; D is possibly TRBD1 (6 bases). Trimming cost V 5 bases and J 1 base, with 12 bases left between them. Germline assignment: CDR1 MDHEN and CDR2 SYDVKM. This CDR3 region has 16 residues. The chain's CDR3 is CASSRNQGSGANVLTF. For the CDR3, the DNA is TGTGCCAGCAGTAGAAACCAGGGGTCTGGGGCCAACGTCCTGACTTTC.

The CDR3 DNA is TGTGCCAGCAGCCAATTCGGGACAGGGGGCCAAGAGACCCAGTACTTC. This translates into CASSQFGTGGQETQYF. The V and J genes are TRBV7-2 and TRBJ2-5; TRBD1 matches 11 bases. Germline CDR1 SGHTA, CDR2 FQGNSA. Losses at the gene ends were 5 bases for V and 1 base for J; bases not matched to a gene: 6. This CDR3 has 16 residues.

Only a few counts were recorded for this clonotype. The chain joins TRBV4-3 to TRBJ1-2; 7 positions agree with TRBD1. J gave up 3 bases and V 2 bases, and 3 bases lay outside the gene matches. The CDR3 length is 14 residues. Germline V gene data show CDR1 as LGHNA and CDR2 as YSLEER. The CDR3 bases are TGCGCCAGCAGCCAATGGGACAGTCACTATGGCTACACCTTC. It translates to CASSQWDSHYGYTF.

This clonotype has more than one count but fewer than ten. V is TRBV7-8 and J is TRBJ1-1, with D unclear. The CDR3 runs 11 residues. V lost 3 bases and J 4 bases, leaving 3 bases between the germline ends. Germline lookup yields CDR1 SGHVS and CDR2 FQNEAQ. The CDR3 here is CASSLTTEAFF. Written as DNA, the CDR3 is TGTGCCAGCAGCTTGACCACTGAAGCTTTCTTT.

This clonotype was picked up a small number of times. V gene TRBV12-3 or TRBV12-4 combines with J gene TRBJ1-1; 9 nucleotides match TRBD1. The CDR3 length is 14 residues. V was pared by 6 bases and J by 4 bases, with 6 bases of the junction left unmatched. CDR3 DNA sequence: TGTGCCAGCAGACCGACAGGGGGTCGCACTGAAGCTTTCTTT. This encodes CASRPTGGRTEAFF.

The CDR3 region has the DNA TGTGCCAGCAGTCCTATATACAATGAGCAGTTCTTC. This sequence encodes CASSPIYNEQFF. This chain uses TRBV12-3 or TRBV12-4 with TRBJ2-1, with unresolved D. Deletions cut 5 bases from V and 4 bases from J, with 6 bases between. The CDR3 is 12 amino acids.

The chain has TRBV6-2 or TRBV6-3 and TRBJ1-1; D is possibly TRBD1 (6 bases). V was pared by 5 bases and J by 0 bases, with 13 bases between. The V gene's germline CDR1 is MNHEY and CDR2 SVGEGT. This CDR3 has 15 residues. CDR3 coding DNA: TGTGCCAGCAGTAACAGGGAGGGAATGAACACTGAAGCTTTCTTT. Encoded protein: CASSNREGMNTEAFF.